Following are 17 T cell receptor beta chains from one sample sequenced in a study of blood T cell repertoires in COVID-19. Method: immunoSEQ multiplex PCR; TCRdb's copy keeps in-frame clones and lacks some. The table lists fewer than 350,000 clones, approximately 90% of them singletons. The sample consisted of PBMCs or T cells enriched from blood (not recorded which). Every receptor here comes from a woman in her twenties or thirties with acute COVID-19.

The V call is TRBV4-1, the J call TRBJ2-3; weak D call: TRBD1 (6 bases). The CDR3 length is 15 residues. In germline, CDR1 is MGHRA, CDR2 YSYEKL. Trimming stripped 4 bases from V and 3 bases from J, with 14 bases between. The CDR3 DNA reads as TGCGCCAGCAGCCCCACAGGGCAGGGGACAGATACGCAGTATTTT. Translation gives CASSPTGQGTDTQYF.

The chain recombines TRBV12-3 or TRBV12-4 with TRBJ2-3; D gene ambiguous. This CDR3 region has 12 residues. Trimming took off 6 bases at V and 6 bases at J, with 10 bases between the two ends. This CDR3 reads CASSHILDTQYF. CDR3 coding DNA: TGTGCCAGCAGCCACATTCTTGATACGCAGTATTTT.

CDR3 bases: TGTGCCAGCATTCGACAGGGGGTAATCACTGAAGCTTTCTTT. Translated: CASIRQGVITEAFF. The chain uses TRBV6-5 and TRBJ1-1, with 9 bases that match TRBD1. The CDR3 is 14 amino acids. V was clipped by 7 bases and J by 4 bases; unmatched bases: 7. The germline V gene encodes CDR1 MNHEY and CDR2 SVGAGI.

The chain links TRBV28 to TRBJ2-1; D gene unclear. Germline CDR1 MDHEN, CDR2 SYDVKM. The CDR3 totals 14 residues. V was cut by 5 bases and J by 4 bases, with 12 bases left in between. In DNA form, the CDR3 reads TGTGCCAGCAGTACACACTTGAGGTACAATGAGCAGTTCTTC. Translated, it gives CASSTHLRYNEQFF.

The chain joins TRBV4-1 to TRBJ1-1; tentative D call: TRBD1 (5 bases). Germline V gene data show CDR1 as MGHRA and CDR2 as YSYEKL. Trimming left V 4 bases short and J 1 base short, with 10 bases between. The CDR3 spans 14 residues. CDR3 amino acids: CASSPIQENTEAFF. As DNA, the CDR3 is TGCGCCAGCAGCCCAATACAGGAGAACACTGAAGCTTTCTTT.

The chain carries TRBV19 and TRBJ2-3; 11 nucleotides agree with TRBD2. Germline assignment: CDR1 LNHDA and CDR2 SQIVND (reference sequence). With 7 bases clipped from V and 3 bases from J, the junction kept 6 bases outside the gene matches. The CDR3 loop spans 15 amino acids. CDR3 bases: TGTGCCAGTAAATCGACTAGCGGGACGACAGATACGCAGTATTTT. Residues: CASKSTSGTTDTQYF.

The chain combines TRBV6-6 with TRBJ1-5, with 9 bases fitting TRBD1. The V gene's germline CDR1 is MNHNY and CDR2 SVGAGI (reference sequence). The CDR3 loop spans 17 amino acids. V shed 5 bases and J 2 bases; nucleotides not matched to a gene: 10. The CDR3: CASSQYRGRVGNQPQHF. CDR3 DNA sequence: TGTGCCAGCAGTCAGTACAGGGGGCGCGTGGGCAATCAGCCCCAGCATTTT.

The chain combines TRBV5-1 with TRBJ2-1; 13 positions match TRBD2. V was clipped by 3 bases and J by 8 bases; unmatched bases: 8. Germline CDR1 reads SGHRS; CDR2 reads YFSETQ. The CDR3 extends over 16 amino acids. CDR3 region: CASSSRTSGSGDEQFF. For the CDR3, the DNA is TGCGCCAGCAGCTCCCGGACTAGCGGGAGTGGGGATGAGCAGTTCTTC.

V usage is TRBV2 and J usage is TRBJ1-1, with D possibly TRBD1 on 6 matching bases. The CDR3 is 15 residues long. Germline CDR1 and CDR2: SNHLY and FYNNEI. V was trimmed by 6 bases and J by 1 base, leaving 15 bases between them. Written as DNA, the CDR3 is TGTGCCAGCAGGGCCCCAGGACAGCAGAACACTGAAGCTTTCTTT. It codes for CASRAPGQQNTEAFF.

CDR3 protein: CASSYSGTGVIYGYTF. The DNA of the CDR3 is TGTGCCAGCAGTTACTCGGGGACAGGCGTTATCTATGGCTACACCTTC. The chain recombines TRBV6-5 with TRBJ1-2, with 8 bases fitting TRBD1. V lost 0 bases, J lost 4 bases, and 7 bases stayed unmatched. The length of the CDR3 is 16 residues. Germline V gene lookup returns CDR1 MNHEY and CDR2 SVGAGI.

V usage is TRBV5-5 and J usage is TRBJ1-2; 7 bases are a match to TRBD1. The CDR3 runs to 15 residues. The germline CDR1 and CDR2 sequences are SGHKS and YYEKEE (reference sequence). V was pared by 4 bases and J by 7 bases, with 13 bases of the junction left unmatched. CDR3 DNA: TGTGCCAGCAGCAACCTGACAGGGAGGTTGGCTGGCTACACCTTC. Translating gives CASSNLTGRLAGYTF. Drawing the rest from reference TRBV5-5 and TRBJ1-2, the complete variable domain is DAGVTQSPTHLIKTRGQQVTLRCSPISGHKSVSWYQQVLGQGPQFIFQYYEKEERGRGNFPDRFSARQFPNYSSELNVNALLLGDSALYLCASSNLTGRLAGYTFGSGTRLTVV.

The rearrangement uses TRBV19 and TRBJ1-1; 7 nucleotides agree with TRBD1. Germline loops: CDR1 LNHDA, CDR2 SQIVND (reference sequence). This CDR3 region has 15 residues. The V gene end was trimmed by 6 bases and the J gene end by 4 bases; junction bases not matched to a gene: 11. In DNA form, the CDR3 reads TGTGCCAGTAGCCGCCGGGAGGGACAGTCCACTGAAGCTTTCTTT. It is translated as CASSRREGQSTEAFF.

The J gene is TRBJ1-2, the V gene TRBV11-2; possible D gene TRBD1, 6 bases. The germline V gene has CDR1 SGHAT and CDR2 FQNNGV. Trimming shortened V by 4 bases and J by 4 bases, and 22 bases separated the two germline ends. The CDR3 spans 17 residues. The CDR3 loop reads CASSSLRTDKRGYGYTF. The CDR3 DNA reads TGTGCCAGCAGCTCCCTCCGGACAGATAAACGCGGCTATGGCTACACCTTC.

The rearrangement links TRBV5-4 to TRBJ2-7; D is possibly TRBD2 (5 bases). This CDR3 is built from 13 residues. V lost 5 bases to trimming and J lost 2 bases, with 11 bases between them. Germline loops: CDR1 SGHNT, CDR2 YYREEE (reference sequence). The CDR3 DNA reads TGTGCCAGCAGTTTGACTACGACCTACGAGCAGTACTTC. Translated: CASSLTTTYEQYF.

The chain employs TRBV11-2 and TRBJ2-7, with 11 bases lining up with TRBD2. The germline V gene encodes CDR1 SGHAT and CDR2 FQNNGV. The length of the CDR3 is 16 residues. The ends lost 2 bases at V and 2 bases at J; junction bases unmatched: 5. The CDR3 loop reads CASSLSTSGSTYEQYF. The DNA for the CDR3 is TGTGCCAGCAGCTTATCCACTAGCGGGAGCACCTACGAGCAGTACTTC.

J is TRBJ1-1 and V is TRBV14, with TRBD1 as a possible D gene (6 bases). The CDR3 spans 14 residues. CDR1 and CDR2 from the germline V gene are SGHDN and FVKESK. V lost 5 bases, J lost 0 bases, and 10 bases lay in between. The CDR3 reads CASSVQGMNTEAFF. Here the CDR3 DNA reads TGTGCCAGCAGCGTTCAGGGGATGAACACTGAAGCTTTCTTT.

The chain couples TRBV7-9 to TRBJ2-1; 10 bases line up with TRBD2. CDR1 is SEHNR and CDR2 is FQNEAQ in the germline V gene (reference sequence). The CDR3 has 15 amino acids. Trimming at V came to 6 bases and at J to 2 bases, leaving 4 bases not matched to a gene. CDR3 residues: CASRIAGGPYNEQFF. The CDR3 bases are TGTGCCAGCAGGATAGCGGGAGGCCCCTACAATGAGCAGTTCTTC.